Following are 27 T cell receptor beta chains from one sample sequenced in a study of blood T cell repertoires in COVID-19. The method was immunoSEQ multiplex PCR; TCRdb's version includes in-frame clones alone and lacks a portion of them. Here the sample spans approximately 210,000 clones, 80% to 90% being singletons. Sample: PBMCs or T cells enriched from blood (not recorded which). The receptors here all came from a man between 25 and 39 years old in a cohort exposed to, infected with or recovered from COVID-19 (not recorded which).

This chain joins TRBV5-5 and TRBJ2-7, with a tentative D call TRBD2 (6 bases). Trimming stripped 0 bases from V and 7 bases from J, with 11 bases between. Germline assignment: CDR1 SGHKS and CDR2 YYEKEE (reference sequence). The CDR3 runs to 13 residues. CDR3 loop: CASSLASVGEQYF. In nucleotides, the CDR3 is TGTGCCAGCAGCTTGGCTAGCGTGGGGGAGCAGTACTTC. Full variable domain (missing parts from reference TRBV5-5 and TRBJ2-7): DAGVTQSPTHLIKTRGQQVTLRCSPISGHKSVSWYQQVLGQGPQFIFQYYEKEERGRGNFPDRFSARQFPNYSSELNVNALLLGDSALYLCASSLASVGEQYFGPGTRLTVT.

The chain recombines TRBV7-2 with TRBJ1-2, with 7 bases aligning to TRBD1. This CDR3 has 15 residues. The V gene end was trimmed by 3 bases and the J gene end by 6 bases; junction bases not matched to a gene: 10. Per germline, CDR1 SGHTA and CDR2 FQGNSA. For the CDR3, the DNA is TGTGCCAGCAGCTTCCTAATGGAGGGGGCCGATGGCTACACCTTC. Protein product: CASSFLMEGADGYTF.

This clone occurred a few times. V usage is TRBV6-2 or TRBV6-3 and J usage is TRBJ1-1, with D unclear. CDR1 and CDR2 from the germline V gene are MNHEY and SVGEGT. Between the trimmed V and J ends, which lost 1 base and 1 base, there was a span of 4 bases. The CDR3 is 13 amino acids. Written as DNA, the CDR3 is TGTGCCAGCAGTTACTTCGGGAACACTGAAGCTTTCTTT. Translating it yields CASSYFGNTEAFF.

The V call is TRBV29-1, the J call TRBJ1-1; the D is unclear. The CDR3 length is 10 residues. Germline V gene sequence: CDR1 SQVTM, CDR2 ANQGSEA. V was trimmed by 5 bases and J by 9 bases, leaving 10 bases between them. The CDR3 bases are TGCAGCGTTCTATCCGTCCAAGCTTTCTTT. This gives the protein CSVLSVQAFF.

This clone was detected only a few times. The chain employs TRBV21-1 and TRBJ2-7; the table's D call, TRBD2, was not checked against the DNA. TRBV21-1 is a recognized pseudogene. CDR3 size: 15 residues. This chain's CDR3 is CASSAGLADSYEQYF. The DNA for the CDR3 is TGTGCCAGCAGCGCCGGACTAGCGGACTCCTACGAGCAGTACTTC.

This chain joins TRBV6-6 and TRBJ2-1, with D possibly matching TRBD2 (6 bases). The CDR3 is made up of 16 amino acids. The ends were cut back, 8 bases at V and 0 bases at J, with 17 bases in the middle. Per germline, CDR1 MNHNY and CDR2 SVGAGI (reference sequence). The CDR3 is CASGHRGRTSYNEQFF. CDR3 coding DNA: TGTGCCAGCGGCCATCGGGGGAGGACCTCCTACAATGAGCAGTTCTTC.

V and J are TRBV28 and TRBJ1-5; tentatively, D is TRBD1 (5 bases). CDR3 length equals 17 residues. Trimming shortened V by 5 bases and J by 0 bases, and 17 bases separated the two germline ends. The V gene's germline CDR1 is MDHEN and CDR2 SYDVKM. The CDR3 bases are TGTGCCAGCAGTATCGGGGGAATAGAATATAGCAATCAGCCCCAGCATTTT. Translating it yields CASSIGGIEYSNQPQHF. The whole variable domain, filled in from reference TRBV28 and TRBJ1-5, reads DVKVTQSSRYLVKRTGEKVFLECVQDMDHENMFWYRQDPGLGLRLIYFSYDVKMKEKGDIPEGYSVSREKKERFSLILESASTNQTSMYLCASSIGGIEYSNQPQHFGDGTRLSIL.

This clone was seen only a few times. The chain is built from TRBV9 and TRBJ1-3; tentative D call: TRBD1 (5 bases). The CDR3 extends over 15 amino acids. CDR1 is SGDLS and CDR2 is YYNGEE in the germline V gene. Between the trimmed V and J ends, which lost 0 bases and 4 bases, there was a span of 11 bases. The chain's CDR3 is CASSVEGAAGNTIYF. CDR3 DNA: TGTGCCAGCAGCGTAGAAGGGGCGGCCGGAAACACCATATATTTT.

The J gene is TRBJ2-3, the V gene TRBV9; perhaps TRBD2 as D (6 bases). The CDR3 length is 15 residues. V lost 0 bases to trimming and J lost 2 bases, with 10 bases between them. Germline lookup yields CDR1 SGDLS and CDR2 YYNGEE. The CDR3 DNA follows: TGTGCCAGCAGCGTAGTGGGCGGGACCACAGATACGCAGTATTTT. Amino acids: CASSVVGGTTDTQYF. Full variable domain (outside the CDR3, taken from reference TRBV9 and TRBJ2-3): DSGVTQTPKHLITATGQRVTLRCSPRSGDLSVYWYQQSLDQGLQFLIQYYNGEERAKGNILERFSAQQFPDLHSELNLSSLELGDSALYFCASSVVGGTTDTQYFGPGTRLTVL.

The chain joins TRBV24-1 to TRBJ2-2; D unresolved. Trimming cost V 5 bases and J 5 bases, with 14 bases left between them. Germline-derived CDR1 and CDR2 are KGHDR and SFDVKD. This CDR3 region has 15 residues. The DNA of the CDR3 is TGTGCCACCAGTGGTACAGCCGCGATAACCGGGGAGCTGTTTTTT. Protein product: CATSGTAAITGELFF.

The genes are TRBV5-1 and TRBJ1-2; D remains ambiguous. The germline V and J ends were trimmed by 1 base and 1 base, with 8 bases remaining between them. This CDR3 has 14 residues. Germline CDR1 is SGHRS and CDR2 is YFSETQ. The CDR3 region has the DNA TGCGCCAGCAGCTTGCGGGGAATTAACTATGGCTACACCTTC. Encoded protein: CASSLRGINYGYTF.

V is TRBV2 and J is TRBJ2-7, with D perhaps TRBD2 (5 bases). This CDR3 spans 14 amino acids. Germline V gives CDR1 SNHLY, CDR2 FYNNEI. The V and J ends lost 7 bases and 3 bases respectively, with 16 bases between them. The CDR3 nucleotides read TGTGCCAGCAAAACCAGCGGAACGTACTACGAGCAGTACTTC. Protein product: CASKTSGTYYEQYF.

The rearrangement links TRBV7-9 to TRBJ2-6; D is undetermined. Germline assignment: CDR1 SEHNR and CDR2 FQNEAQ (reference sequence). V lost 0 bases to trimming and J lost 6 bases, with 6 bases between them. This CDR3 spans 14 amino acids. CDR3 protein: CASSLASLANVLTF. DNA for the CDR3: TGTGCCAGCAGCTTAGCCTCGTTGGCCAACGTCCTGACTTTC. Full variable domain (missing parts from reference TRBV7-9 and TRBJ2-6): DTGVSQNPRHKITKRGQNVTFRCDPISEHNRLYWYRQTLGQGPEFLTYFQNEAQLEKSRLLSDRFSAERPKGSFSTLEIQRTEQGDSAMYLCASSLASLANVLTFGAGSRLTVL.

CDR3 bases: TGTGCCAGCAGCCCAACAGGGGCGCTAGGGTATAGCAATCAGCCCCAGCATTTT. Protein sequence: CASSPTGALGYSNQPQHF. J is TRBJ1-5 and V is TRBV5-5, with 7 bases aligning to TRBD1. CDR1 is SGHKS and CDR2 is YYEKEE in the germline V gene (reference sequence). Trimming took 4 bases from V and 0 from J; bases not matched to a gene: 13. The CDR3 runs to 18 residues.

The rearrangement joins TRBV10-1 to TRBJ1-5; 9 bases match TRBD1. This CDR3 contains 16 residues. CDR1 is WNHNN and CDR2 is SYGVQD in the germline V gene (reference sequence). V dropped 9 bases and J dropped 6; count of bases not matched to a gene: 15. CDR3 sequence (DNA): TGCGCCAGTACTGAAAGGTTGGACAGGGGCGGTCAGCCCCAGCATTTT. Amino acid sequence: CASTERLDRGGQPQHF.

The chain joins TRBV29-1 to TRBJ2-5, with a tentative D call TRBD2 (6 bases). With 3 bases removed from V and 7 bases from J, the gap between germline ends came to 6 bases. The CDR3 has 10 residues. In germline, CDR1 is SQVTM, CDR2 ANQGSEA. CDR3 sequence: CSVEGGTQYF. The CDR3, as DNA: TGCAGCGTTGAGGGGGGGACCCAGTACTTC.

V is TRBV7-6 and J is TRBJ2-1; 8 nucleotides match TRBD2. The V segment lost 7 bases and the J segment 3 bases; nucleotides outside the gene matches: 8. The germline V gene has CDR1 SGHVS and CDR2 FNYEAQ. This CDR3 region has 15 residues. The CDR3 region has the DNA TGTGCCAGCACCCCCCTGACTAGCGTCTACAATGAGCAGTTCTTC. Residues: CASTPLTSVYNEQFF.

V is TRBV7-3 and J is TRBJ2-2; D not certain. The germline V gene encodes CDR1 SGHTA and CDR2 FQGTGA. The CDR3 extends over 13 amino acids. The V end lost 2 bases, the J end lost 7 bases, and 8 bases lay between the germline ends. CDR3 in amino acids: CASSLGSGGELFF. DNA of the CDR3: TGTGCCAGCAGCTTAGGCTCTGGCGGGGAGCTGTTTTTT.

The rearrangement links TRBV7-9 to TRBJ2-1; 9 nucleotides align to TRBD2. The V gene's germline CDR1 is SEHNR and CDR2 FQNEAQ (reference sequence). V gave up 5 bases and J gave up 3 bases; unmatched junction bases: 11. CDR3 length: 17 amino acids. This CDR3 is CASSGTIAGVFYNEQFF. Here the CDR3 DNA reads TGTGCCAGCAGCGGGACTATAGCGGGAGTGTTCTACAATGAGCAGTTCTTC.

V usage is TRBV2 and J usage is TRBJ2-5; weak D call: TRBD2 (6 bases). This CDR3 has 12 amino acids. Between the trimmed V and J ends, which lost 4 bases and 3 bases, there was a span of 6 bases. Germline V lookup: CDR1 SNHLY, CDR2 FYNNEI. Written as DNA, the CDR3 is TGTGCCAGCAGTGCGGGGGAAGAGACCCAGTACTTC. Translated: CASSAGEETQYF.

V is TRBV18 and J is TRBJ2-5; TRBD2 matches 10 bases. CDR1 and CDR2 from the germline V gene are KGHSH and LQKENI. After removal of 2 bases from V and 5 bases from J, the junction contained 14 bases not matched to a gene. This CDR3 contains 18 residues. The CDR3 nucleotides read TGTGCCAGCTCACCAGAGTTTCGTCAGCGGGAGGGCCGGGAGACCCAGTACTTC. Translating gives CASSPEFRQREGRETQYF.

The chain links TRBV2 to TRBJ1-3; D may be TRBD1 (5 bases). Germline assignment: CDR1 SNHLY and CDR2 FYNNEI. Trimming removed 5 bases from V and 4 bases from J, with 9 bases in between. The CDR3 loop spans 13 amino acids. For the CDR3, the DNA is TGTGCCAGCAGTACGGACAACGGAAACACCATATATTTT. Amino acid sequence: CASSTDNGNTIYF.

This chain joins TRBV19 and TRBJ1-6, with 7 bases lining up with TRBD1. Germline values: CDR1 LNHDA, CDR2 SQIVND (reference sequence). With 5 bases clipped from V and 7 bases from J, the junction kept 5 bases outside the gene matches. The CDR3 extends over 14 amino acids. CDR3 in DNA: TGTGCCAGTAGTTGGACAGGCGGGAATTCACCCCTCCACTTT. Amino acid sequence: CASSWTGGNSPLHF.

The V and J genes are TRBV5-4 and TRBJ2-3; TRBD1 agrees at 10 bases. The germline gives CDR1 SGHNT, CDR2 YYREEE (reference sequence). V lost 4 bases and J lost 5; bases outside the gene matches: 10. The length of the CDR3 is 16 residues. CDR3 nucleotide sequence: TGTGCCAGCAGCACCCCCCGACAGGGGGCTGGAGATACGCAGTATTTT. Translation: CASSTPRQGAGDTQYF.

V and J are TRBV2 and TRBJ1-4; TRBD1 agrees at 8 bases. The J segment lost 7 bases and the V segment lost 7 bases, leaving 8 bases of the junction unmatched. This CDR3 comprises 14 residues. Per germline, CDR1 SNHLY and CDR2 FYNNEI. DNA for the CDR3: TGTGCCAGCACTCCAGATCAGGGGGCTGAAAAACTGTTTTTT. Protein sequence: CASTPDQGAEKLFF.

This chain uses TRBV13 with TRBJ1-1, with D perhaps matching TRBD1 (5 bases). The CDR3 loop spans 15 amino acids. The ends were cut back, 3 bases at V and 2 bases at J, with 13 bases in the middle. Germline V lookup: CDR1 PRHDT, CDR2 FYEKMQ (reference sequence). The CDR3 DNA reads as TGTGCCAGCAGCTTCCCCCAGGGCGATAACACTGAAGCTTTCTTT. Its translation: CASSFPQGDNTEAFF.

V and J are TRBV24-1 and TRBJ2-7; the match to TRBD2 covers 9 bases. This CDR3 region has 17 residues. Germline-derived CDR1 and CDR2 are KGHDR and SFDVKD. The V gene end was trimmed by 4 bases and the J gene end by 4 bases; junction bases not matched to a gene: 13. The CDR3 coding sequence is TGTGCCACCAGTGACTCCGGGACTAGCAGGACCATTTACGAGCAGTACTTC. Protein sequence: CATSDSGTSRTIYEQYF.